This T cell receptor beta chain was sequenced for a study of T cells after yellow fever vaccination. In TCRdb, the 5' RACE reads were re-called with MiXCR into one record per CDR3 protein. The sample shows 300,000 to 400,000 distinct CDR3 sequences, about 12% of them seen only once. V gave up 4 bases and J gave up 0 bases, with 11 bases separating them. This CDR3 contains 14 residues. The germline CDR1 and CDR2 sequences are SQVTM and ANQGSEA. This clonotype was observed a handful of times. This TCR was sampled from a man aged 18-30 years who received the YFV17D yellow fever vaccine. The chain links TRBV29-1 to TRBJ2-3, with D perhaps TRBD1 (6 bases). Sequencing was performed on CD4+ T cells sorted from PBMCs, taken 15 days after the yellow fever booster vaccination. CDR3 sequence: CSVATGQSTDTQYF. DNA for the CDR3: TGCAGCGTTGCTACAGGACAGAGCACAGATACGCAGTATTTT.